The TCR beta chain described here comes from a study of T cells after yellow fever vaccination. Overall study results and limits: Relatively few clonotypes were ones that appeared in both CD4 and CD8 compartments. Highly abundant clonotypes carried over from the bulk population could end up in FACS-sorted repertoires as contaminants.

V was clipped by 11 bases and J by 5 bases; unmatched bases: 15. The germline V gene has CDR1 LGHDT and CDR2 YNNKEL (reference sequence). The CDR3 is 17 residues long. Regarding this clonotype: Its specificity is not known.

TCRdb fed the 5' RACE reads into MiXCR, producing one record per CDR3 protein. The sample has 300,000 to 400,000 distinct CDR3 sequences, around 6.5% seen once. The sample was PBMCs, taken 5 days after the yellow fever booster vaccination. This chain uses TRBV3-1 with TRBJ2-3; 14 positions agree with TRBD2. The TCR sequence derives from a man aged 25 to 40 who received the YFV17D yellow fever vaccine. This chain's CDR3 is CACCPPGLAGAGDTQYF. Written as DNA, the CDR3 is TGTGCCTGCTGCCCGCCGGGACTAGCGGGAGCTGGAGATACGCAGTATTTT.